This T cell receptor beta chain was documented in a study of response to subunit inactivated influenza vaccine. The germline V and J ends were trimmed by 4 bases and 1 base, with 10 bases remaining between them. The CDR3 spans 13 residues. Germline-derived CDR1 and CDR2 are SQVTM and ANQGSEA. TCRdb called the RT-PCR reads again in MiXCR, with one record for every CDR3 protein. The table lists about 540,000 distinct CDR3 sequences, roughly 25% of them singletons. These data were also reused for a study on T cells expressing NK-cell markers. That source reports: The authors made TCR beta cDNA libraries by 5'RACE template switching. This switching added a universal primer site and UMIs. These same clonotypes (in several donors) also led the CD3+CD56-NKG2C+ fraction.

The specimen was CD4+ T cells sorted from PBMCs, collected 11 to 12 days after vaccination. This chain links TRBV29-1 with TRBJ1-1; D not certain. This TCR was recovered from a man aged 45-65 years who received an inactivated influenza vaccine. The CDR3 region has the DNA TGCAGCGTTGCAATTTCCCAGAACACTGAAGCTTTCTTT. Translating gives CSVAISQNTEAFF.